This TCR beta chain was identified in a study of blood T cell repertoires in COVID-19. Overall study context: Donors in the United States, Italy and Spain gave samples during acute or convalescent COVID-19. T cells, B-cell-depleted T cells, or PBMCs provided the cDNA or gDNA that served as material.

This clone was picked up one time. Authors' processing steps: Amplification of reference gene primers was used by the study to estimate nucleated cell counts. Profiled with immunoSEQ multiplex PCR; TCRdb holds only in-frame clones, not every one. Clonal size and the V and J genes are those of that table, whereas D and trimming came from the DNA. Among some 210,000 clones listed, about 90% were seen once. This clonotype was sampled from a man aged 25 to 40 with acute or convalescent COVID-19. The sequenced sample was peripheral blood.

CDR3 DNA sequence: TGTGCCAGCCATTCGGGACACTTTTCACCCCTCCACTTT. It translates to CASHSGHFSPLHF. The chain couples TRBV12-3 or TRBV12-4 to TRBJ1-6, with D maybe TRBD1 (6 bases). V shed 8 bases and J shed 9 bases, with 14 bases lying between them. The CDR3 contains 13 residues.